This T cell receptor (beta chain) was identified in a study of cytomegalovirus exposure and HLA in healthy donors. Findings and caveats of the study: The only immune exposure information that was available was CMV serostatus.

Though nominally healthy at sampling, donors likely had unrecorded immune exposures. This PCR relied on a set of 60 Vbeta primers and 13 Jbeta primers. TCRdb's table, derived via immunoSEQ multiplex PCR, lists solely in-frame clones and lacks some. The sample records about 200,000 clones, 82% being singletons. Notes on this clone: As yet, its antigen is unknown. Other nucleotide sequences in the sample specify the same CDR3.

The source material was PBMCs. The receptor was derived from a boy between 2 and 10 years old in good health and CMV-seronegative.

CDR3 sequence (DNA): TGTGCCAGCAGATCCAGAGGGTCCCTCCTTAAGAACACTGAAGCTTTCTTT. Translated, it gives CASRSRGSLLKNTEAFF. J is TRBJ1-1 and V is TRBV2; D uncertain. V lost 6 bases, J lost 1 base, and 21 bases lay in between. The CDR3 consists of 17 residues. The germline gives CDR1 SNHLY, CDR2 FYNNEI.